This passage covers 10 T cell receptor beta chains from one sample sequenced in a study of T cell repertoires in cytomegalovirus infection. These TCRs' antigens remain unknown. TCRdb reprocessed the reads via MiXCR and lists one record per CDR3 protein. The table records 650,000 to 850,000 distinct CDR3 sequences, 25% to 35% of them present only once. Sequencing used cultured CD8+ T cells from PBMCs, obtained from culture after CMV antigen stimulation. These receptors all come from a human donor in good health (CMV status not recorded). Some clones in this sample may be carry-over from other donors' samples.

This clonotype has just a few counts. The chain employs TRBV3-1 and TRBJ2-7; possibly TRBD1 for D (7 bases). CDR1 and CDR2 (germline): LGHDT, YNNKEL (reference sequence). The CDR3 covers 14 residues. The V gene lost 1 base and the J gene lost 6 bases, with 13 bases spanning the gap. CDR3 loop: CASSQVRGASEQYF. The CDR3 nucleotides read TGTGCCAGCAGCCAAGTCAGGGGGGCGAGCGAGCAGTACTTC.

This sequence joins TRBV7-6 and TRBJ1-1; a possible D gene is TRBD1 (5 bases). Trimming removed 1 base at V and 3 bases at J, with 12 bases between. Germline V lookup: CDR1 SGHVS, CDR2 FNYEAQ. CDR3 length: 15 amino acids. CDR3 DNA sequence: TGTGCCAGCAGCTTAGTTTGGGACGGAGACACTGAAGCTTTCTTT. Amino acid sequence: CASSLVWDGDTEAFF.

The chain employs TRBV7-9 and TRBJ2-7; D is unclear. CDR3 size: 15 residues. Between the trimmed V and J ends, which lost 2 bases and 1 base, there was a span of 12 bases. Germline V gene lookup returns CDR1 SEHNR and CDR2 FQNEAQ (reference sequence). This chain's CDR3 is CASSLLGMGSYEQYV. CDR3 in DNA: TGTGCCAGCAGCTTATTAGGGATGGGTTCCTACGAGCAGTACGTC.

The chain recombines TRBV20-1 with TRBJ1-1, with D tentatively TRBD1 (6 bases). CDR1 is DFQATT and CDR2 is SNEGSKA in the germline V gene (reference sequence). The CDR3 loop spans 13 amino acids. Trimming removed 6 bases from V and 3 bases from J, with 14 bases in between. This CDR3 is CSAQGGGDTEAFF. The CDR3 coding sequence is TGCAGTGCCCAAGGGGGAGGGGACACTGAAGCTTTCTTT.

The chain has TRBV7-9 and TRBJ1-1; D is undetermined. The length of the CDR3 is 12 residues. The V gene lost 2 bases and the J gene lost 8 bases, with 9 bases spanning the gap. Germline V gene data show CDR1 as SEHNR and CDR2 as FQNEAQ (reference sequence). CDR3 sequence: CASSLLRIEAFF. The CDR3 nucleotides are TGTGCCAGCAGCTTACTCAGAATAGAAGCTTTCTTT.

In DNA form, the CDR3 reads TGTGCCAGCAGCGCAACAGGGTCACGCCTACGCGAGCAGTACTTC. It yields the protein CASSATGSRLREQYF. The genes are TRBV7-6 and TRBJ2-7, with D perhaps matching TRBD1 (6 bases). The CDR3 totals 15 residues. Germline V gene data show CDR1 as SGHVS and CDR2 as FNYEAQ. V lost 5 bases, J lost 6 bases, and 20 bases lay in between.

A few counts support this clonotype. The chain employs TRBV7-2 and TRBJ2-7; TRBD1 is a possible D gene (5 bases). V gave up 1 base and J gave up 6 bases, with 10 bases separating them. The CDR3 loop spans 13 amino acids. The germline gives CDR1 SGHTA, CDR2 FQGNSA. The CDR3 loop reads CASSLDPRGEQYV. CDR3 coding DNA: TGTGCCAGCAGCTTAGACCCAAGGGGCGAGCAGTACGTC.

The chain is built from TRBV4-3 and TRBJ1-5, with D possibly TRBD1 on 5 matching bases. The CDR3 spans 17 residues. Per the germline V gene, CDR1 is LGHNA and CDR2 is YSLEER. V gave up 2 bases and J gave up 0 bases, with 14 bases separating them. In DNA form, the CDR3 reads TGCGCCAGCAGCCAAACCCTAGGGACTGTTAGCAATCAGCCCCAGCATTTT. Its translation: CASSQTLGTVSNQPQHF.

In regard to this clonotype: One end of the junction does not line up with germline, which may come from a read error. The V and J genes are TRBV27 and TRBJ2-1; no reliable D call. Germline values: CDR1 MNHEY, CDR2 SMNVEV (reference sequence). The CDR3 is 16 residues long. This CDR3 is CASSLTAGSSYSEQFF. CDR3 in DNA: TGTGCCAGCAGTTTAACGGCAGGAAGCTCCTACAGTGAGCAGTTCTTC.

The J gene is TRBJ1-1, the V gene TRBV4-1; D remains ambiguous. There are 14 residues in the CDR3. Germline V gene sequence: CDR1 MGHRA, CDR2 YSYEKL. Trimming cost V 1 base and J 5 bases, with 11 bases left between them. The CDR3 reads CASSQGAAGTEAFF. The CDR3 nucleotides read TGCGCCAGCAGCCAAGGGGCCGCGGGGACTGAAGCTTTCTTT.